The rows below give T cell receptor beta chains drawn from one sample of a study of blood T cell repertoires in COVID-19. Sequenced by immunoSEQ multiplex PCR; TCRdb stores in-frame clones only, minus some. The data contain 150,000 to 200,000 clones, around 89% of them singletons. The sequencing input was peripheral blood. The receptors stem from a man between 45 and 60 years old with acute or convalescent COVID-19. Both conserved end residues are part of each CDR3. The D gene is left open where the match is weak. Part of the rows lack a size; the others show once, few, many or a class for expanded clones.

TRBJ2-1,NA,TRBV6-5,NA,CASRRSGNNEQFF,TGTGCCAGCAGACGTAGCGGTAACAATGAGCAGTTCTTC
TRBJ2-5,NA,TRBV9,TRBD2,CASSIGLAGVETQYF,TGTGCCAGCAGCATCGGACTAGCGGGGGTGGAGACCCAGTACTTC
TRBJ1-1,once,TRBV5-1,NA,CASSFGQNTEAFF,TGCGCCAGCAGCTTTGGACAGAACACTGAAGCTTTCTTT
TRBJ1-5,NA,TRBV14,NA,CASSQDLGRVQPQHF,TGTGCCAGCAGCCAAGATCTTGGCCGGGTACAGCCCCAGCATTTT
TRBJ2-2,NA,TRBV6-1,NA,CASSEVLVNTGELFF,TGTGCCAGCAGTGAAGTATTAGTCAACACCGGGGAGCTGTTTTTT
TRBJ2-1,NA,TRBV2,TRBD2,CASRGTSGISYNEQFF,TGTGCCAGCAGGGGGACTAGCGGGATCTCCTACAATGAGCAGTTCTTC
TRBJ2-2,NA,TRBV11-3,NA,CASSSRREHTGELFF,TGTGCCAGCAGCTCCAGGAGGGAGCACACCGGGGAGCTGTTTTTT
TRBJ1-5,NA,TRBV6-2/TRBV6-3,NA,CASSSDSEGNQPQHF,TGTGCCAGCAGCAGCGACAGTGAAGGCAATCAGCCCCAGCATTTT
TRBJ1-1,NA,TRBV27,NA,CASRGGTEAFF,TGTGCCAGCAGGGGGGGCACTGAAGCTTTCTTT
TRBJ2-1,NA,TRBV24-1,NA,CATSHYNEQFF,TGTGCCACCAGTCATTACAATGAGCAGTTCTTC
TRBJ1-1,NA,TRBV5-1,TRBD1,CASSNGQGKTEAFF,TGCGCCAGCAGCAACGGACAGGGGAAGACTGAAGCTTTCTTT
TRBJ2-1,NA,TRBV6-5,TRBD2,CASSFGLAANEQFF,TGTGCCAGCTCATTCGGACTAGCGGCGAATGAGCAGTTCTTC
TRBJ1-1,NA,TRBV5-1,TRBD1,CASSIRDSLTEAFF,TGCGCCAGCAGCATACGGGACAGCCTCACTGAAGCTTTCTTT
TRBJ2-1,NA,TRBV19,NA,CASSKTGNEQFF,TGTGCCAGTAGTAAGACAGGAAATGAGCAGTTCTTC
TRBJ1-3,NA,TRBV3-1/TRBV3-2,NA,CASSMGGVNTIYF,TGTGCCAGCAGCATGGGAGGGGTGAACACCATATATTTT
TRBJ2-1,NA,TRBV7-6,TRBD2,CASSLELAVSYNEQFF,TGTGCCAGCAGCTTAGAACTAGCGGTCTCCTACAATGAGCAGTTCTTC
TRBJ2-1,NA,TRBV7-2,NA,CASSPGADFNEQFF,TGTGCCAGCAGCCCGGGTGCGGACTTCAATGAGCAGTTCTTC
TRBJ2-7,once,TRBV6-5,TRBD1,CASSPQAGGNYEQYF,TGTGCCAGCAGCCCACAGGCAGGGGGTAACTACGAGCAGTACTTC
TRBJ1-2,NA,TRBV27,TRBD1,CASPHPTTGNYGYTF,TGTGCCAGCCCCCATCCTACGACAGGGAACTATGGCTACACCTTC
TRBJ2-1,NA,TRBV28,NA,CASSQTLAKAYNEQFF,TGTGCCAGCAGTCAGACCCTAGCCAAAGCCTACAATGAGCAGTTCTTC
TRBJ2-1,few,TRBV7-9,TRBD2,CASSRRTSGINEQFF,TGTGCCAGCAGCCGAAGGACTAGCGGGATCAATGAGCAGTTCTTC
TRBJ1-4,NA,TRBV5-5,NA,CASTLETTNEKLFF,TGTGCCAGCACCTTAGAAACAACGAATGAAAAACTGTTTTTT
TRBJ2-7,NA,TRBV5-1,TRBD2,CASSLVSGGPGNEQYF,TGCGCCAGCAGCTTGGTTTCGGGAGGGCCGGGGAACGAGCAGTACTTC
TRBJ1-2,NA,TRBV28,TRBD1,CASSGQGSGYTF,TGTGCCAGCAGCGGACAGGGGAGTGGCTACACCTTC
TRBJ2-6,NA,TRBV7-2,NA,CASSLMSSGANVLTF,TGTGCCAGCAGCTTAATGAGCTCTGGGGCCAACGTCCTGACTTTC